This entry lists 5 T cell receptor beta chains sequenced from one sample in a study of CD4 T cells in relation to SARS-CoV-2 and coronaviruses. Generated by immunoSEQ multiplex PCR, the TCRdb table keeps only in-frame clones and is missing some. The sample has 12,000 or so clones, around 80% seen once. Their antigens are not known. Before the COVID-19 pandemic, during about 2010-2018, CD4+ T cells were taken from unexposed donors. CD4+ T cells were isolated from the cells after 10 days of culture. Sequenced sample: CD4+ T cells from PBMCs, cultured in vitro. These receptors were collected from a human donor in good health.

The rearrangement links TRBV19 to TRBJ1-1; D not certain. Trimming shortened V by 6 bases and J by 5 bases, and 19 bases separated the two germline ends. The CDR3 spans 15 residues. Germline V lookup: CDR1 LNHDA, CDR2 SQIVND (reference sequence). Here the CDR3 DNA reads TGTGCCAGTAGGAATGGCGGGGATTACGGAACTGAAGCTTTCTTT. Protein: CASRNGGDYGTEAFF.

The chain couples TRBV10-3 to TRBJ1-1; 7 bases fit TRBD1. The CDR3 consists of 12 residues. Germline-derived CDR1 and CDR2 are ENHRY and SYGVKD. V dropped 10 bases and J dropped 8; count of bases not matched to a gene: 10. CDR3 sequence (DNA): TGTGCCAACGGTCAACAGGGGACGGAAGCTTTCTTT. Encoded protein: CANGQQGTEAFF.

The rearrangement uses TRBV19 and TRBJ2-1; 8 nucleotides align to TRBD1. The CDR3 length is 15 residues. The V gene's germline CDR1 is LNHDA and CDR2 SQIVND (reference sequence). After removal of 5 bases from V and 6 bases from J, the junction contained 9 bases not matched to a gene. The chain's CDR3 is CASSVRTGNGNEQFF. The CDR3 region has the DNA TGTGCCAGTAGTGTAAGGACAGGGAATGGCAATGAGCAGTTCTTC.

This clone was seen only once. This chain joins TRBV19 and TRBJ2-7; 7 bases match TRBD1. Germline values: CDR1 LNHDA, CDR2 SQIVND (reference sequence). After removal of 6 bases from V and 2 bases from J, the junction contained 4 bases not matched to a gene. This CDR3 region has 13 residues. The CDR3 here is CASRITGAYEQYF. For the CDR3, the DNA is TGTGCCAGTAGGATTACAGGGGCCTACGAGCAGTACTTC.

This clone was seen more than once but under ten times. This sequence joins TRBV20-1 and TRBJ2-7; D remains unclear. Germline V gene data show CDR1 as DFQATT and CDR2 as SNEGSKA (reference sequence). V lost 5 bases, J lost 3 bases, and 8 bases lay in between. This CDR3 region has 11 residues. The CDR3 DNA reads as TGCAGTGCTGCCGCCAACTACGAGCAGTACTTC. The encoded protein is CSAAANYEQYF.